The rows below give T cell receptor beta chains drawn from one sample of a study of cytomegalovirus exposure and HLA in healthy donors. The assay was immunoSEQ multiplex PCR, and TCRdb's table has in-frame clones only and misses some. Among around 130,000 clones listed, roughly 80% were seen once. The source material was PBMCs. The origin of the receptors is a man aged 25 to 45 in good health and CMV-seronegative. Both conserved end residues are part of each CDR3. Each record gives: clone size, CDR3 length, D gene, V gene, J gene, CDR3 protein, CDR3 DNA. A D gene is named only where the DNA matches it firmly. Not every row has a clone size; where given, it reads once, few, many or a size class.

>-|18|TRBD2|TRBV4-1|TRBJ2-3
CASSQEGIGGGSADTQYF
TGCGCCAGCAGCCAAGAAGGAATCGGGGGGGGCAGCGCAGATACGCAGTATTTT
>once|16|TRBD1|TRBV4-1|TRBJ1-1
CASSQDEDRAYTEAFF
TGCGCCAGCAGCCAAGATGAGGACAGGGCGTACACTGAAGCTTTCTTT
>-|15|TRBD1|TRBV7-9|TRBJ1-2
CASSPGQGAWYGYTF
TGTGCCAGCAGCCCCGGACAGGGGGCATGGTATGGCTACACCTTC
>-|13|-|TRBV18|TRBJ1-1
CASSPGGNTEAFF
TGTGCCAGCTCACCGGGAGGGAACACTGAAGCTTTCTTT
>-|16|TRBD1|TRBV7-2|TRBJ2-5
CASRPLPGQGQETQYF
TGTGCCAGCAGACCTCTCCCGGGACAGGGACAAGAGACCCAGTACTTC
>-|16|TRBD1|TRBV27|TRBJ2-7
CASSLSRQGWSYEQYF
TGTGCCAGCAGTTTATCCCGACAGGGTTGGTCCTACGAGCAGTACTTC
>-|16|TRBD1|TRBV7-9|TRBJ2-2
CASSLAGTGATGELFF
TGTGCCAGCAGCTTAGCCGGGACAGGGGCCACCGGGGAGCTGTTTTTT
>-|15|-|TRBV18|TRBJ2-2
CASSPGTTNTGELFF
TGTGCCAGCTCACCCGGGACAACGAACACCGGGGAGCTGTTTTTT
>-|14|-|TRBV6-1|TRBJ2-7
CASCRLRGGYEQYF
TGTGCCAGTTGTCGACTCAGGGGTGGCTACGAGCAGTACTTC
>few|16|TRBD1|TRBV4-2|TRBJ2-6
CATTGTGPSGANVLTF
TGTGCCACCACCGGGACAGGGCCCTCTGGGGCCAACGTCCTGACTTTC
>-|15|-|TRBV19|TRBJ2-3
CASSIAAASTDTQYF
TGTGCCAGTAGTATCGCGGCAGCTAGCACAGATACGCAGTATTTT
>-|18|TRBD1|TRBV7-9|TRBJ1-5
CASSLGAQGAALNQPQHF
TGTGCCAGCAGCTTAGGGGCACAGGGGGCCGCCCTTAATCAGCCCCAGCATTTT
>-|14|-|TRBV27|TRBJ2-7
CASSPDFRNYEQYF
TGTGCCAGCAGTCCGGACTTTCGAAACTACGAGCAGTACTTC
>-|16|TRBD1|TRBV4-2|TRBJ1-4
CASSQSGTATNEKLFF
TGTGCCAGCAGCCAATCCGGGACAGCTACTAATGAAAAACTGTTTTTT
>-|17|TRBD2|TRBV5-1|TRBJ2-5
CASSLGPGLAGGETQYF
TGCGCCAGCAGCTTGGGACCGGGACTAGCGGGGGGTGAGACCCAGTACTTC
>-|14|-|TRBV5-4|TRBJ2-7
CASSLELVGDEQYF
TGTGCCAGCAGCTTGGAGCTAGTGGGTGACGAGCAGTACTTC
>-|14|TRBD1|TRBV18|TRBJ1-1
CASSPDRGNTEAFF
TGTGCCAGCTCACCGGACAGGGGGAACACTGAAGCTTTCTTT
>-|15|TRBD2|TRBV28|TRBJ2-7
CASSRAGGAEDEQYF
TGTGCCAGCAGCCGGGCCGGGGGGGCCGAGGACGAGCAGTACTTC
>-|16|TRBD2|TRBV7-9|TRBJ2-2
CASSPLSGGNTGELFF
TGTGCCAGCAGCCCCCTTAGCGGGGGGAACACCGGGGAGCTGTTTTTT
>-|12|-|TRBV28|TRBJ1-1
CASGRGNTEAFF
TGTGCCAGCGGAAGGGGTAACACTGAAGCTTTCTTT
>-|15|-|TRBV29-1|TRBJ2-3
CSVGRDSRDADTQYF
TGCAGCGTTGGACGGGACTCACGGGATGCAGATACGCAGTATTTT
>-|16|TRBD2|TRBV7-9|TRBJ2-3
CASSLRAGASTDTQYF
TGTGCCAGCAGCTTACGAGCGGGGGCGAGCACAGATACGCAGTATTTT
>once|15|TRBD2|TRBV19|TRBJ2-3
CASGGLAGGSNTQYF
TGTGCCAGCGGTGGACTAGCGGGGGGATCGAATACGCAGTATTTT
>-|15|TRBD1|TRBV4-1|TRBJ2-7
CASSQVSGTGIEQYF
TGCGCCAGCAGCCAAGTATCTGGGACAGGGATCGAGCAGTACTTC
>-|16|TRBD2|TRBV5-4|TRBJ2-7
CASSSPEKRGVREQYF
TGTGCCAGCAGCTCCCCCGAGAAGCGGGGGGTGAGAGAGCAGTACTTC
>few|14|-|TRBV6-5|TRBJ2-3
CASSYLGATDTQYF
TGTGCCAGCAGTTACCTAGGCGCCACAGATACGCAGTATTTT
>once|16|TRBD1|TRBV4-1|TRBJ1-3
CASSREGTGAGNTIYF
TGCGCCAGCAGCCGCGAAGGGACAGGGGCTGGAAACACCATATATTTT
>once|13|-|TRBV30|TRBJ2-4
CAWEGEGKNIQYF
TGTGCCTGGGAGGGGGAAGGCAAAAACATTCAGTACTTC